This T cell receptor (beta chain) was sequenced during a study of T-cell memory formation after mild COVID-19. Whole-study results and caveats: Confirmation of SARS-CoV-2 specificity was lacking for second-wave clones peaking day 37. For contracting clones, CD4+ ones sat mainly in CM and EM, CD8+ in EMRA.

About this clonotype itself: Antigen: not known.

V lost 5 bases to trimming and J lost 4 bases; unmatched junction nucleotides: 10. Germline V gives CDR1 LGHNA, CDR2 YSLEER. The CDR3 runs 17 residues. Constant-segment primers served in 5'RACE that generated TCR alpha and TCR beta cDNA libraries bearing sample barcodes and UMIs. From the 5' RACE reads, TCRdb called clonotypes with MiXCR, one entry per CDR3 protein. The sample has a few hundred thousand distinct CDR3 sequences, approximately 19% seen once. Sequences were obtained from PBMCs or a T cell subset sorted from them (not recorded which). The chain has TRBV4-3 and TRBJ1-4, with 10 bases fitting TRBD1. The TCR comes from a man in his late teens or twenties who had mild COVID-19 (a few samples of this study predate the infection). Cell type and time point are not known. The CDR3 sequence is CASSKGTGVHGNEKLFF. The CDR3 DNA reads as TGCGCCAGCAGCAAAGGGACAGGGGTTCATGGTAATGAAAAACTGTTTTTT.